This TCR delta chain derives from a study of gamma-delta chains in newborns, infants, children. At the level of the study: Microbial exposure reportedly drives polyclonal innate γδ T cell expansion after birth.

This clone was found a few times. TCRdb redid clone calling on the reads using CATT. The table records about 4,000 delta-chain clones, roughly two fifths of them present only once. Germline-derived CDR1 and CDR2 are TVYSNPD and GDNSRS (reference sequence). V was clipped by 3 bases and J by 0 bases; unmatched bases: 29. This CDR3 has 22 residues. The V gene is TRDV3, the J gene TRDJ1; 9 bases line up with TRDD2. Source: blood, taken at week 6. The clonotype originates from a child who was a newborn, infant or young child, either healthy, febrile or measles-vaccinated (not recorded which). Written as DNA, the CDR3 is TGTGCCTTGGTCCCTAGGCCTTCCTACGTGTTCGTGGGACCCCCGTACACCGATAAACTCATCTTT. As protein: CALVPRPSYVFVGPPYTDKLIF.